These 30 T cell receptor beta chains share one sample of origin, sequenced in a study of CD8 T cells in Susac syndrome. The authors reverse transcribed 0.5 to 1 ug RNA with random hexamers. TCRdb used MiXCR to reprocess the immunoSEQ multiplex PCR reads, holding one entry per CDR3 protein. The table records approximately 190,000 distinct CDR3 sequences, approximately 96% of them present only once. Sequenced material: CD4+ T cells from PBMCs. The receptors derive from a human donor with Susac syndrome.

The rearrangement uses TRBV6-2 or TRBV6-3 and TRBJ2-5, with TRBD1 identical over 7 bases. Germline CDR1 reads MNHEY; CDR2 reads SVGEGT. Trimming at V came to 4 bases and at J to 4 bases, leaving 3 bases not matched to a gene. The CDR3 sequence is 13 residues long. CDR3 DNA sequence: TGTGCCAGCAGTTCACAGGGGAGAGAGACCCAGTACTTC. Translated: CASSSQGRETQYF.

The chain joins TRBV20-1 to TRBJ1-5; 8 bases are shared with TRBD1. The ends lost 6 bases at V and 6 bases at J; junction bases unmatched: 13. Germline V CDR1 and CDR2: DFQATT, SNEGSKA (reference sequence). The CDR3 runs 15 residues. The CDR3 coding sequence is TGCAGTGCCAGCGAGGAGACAGGGGTTGCTCAGCCCCAGCATTTT. Translating gives CSASEETGVAQPQHF.

The rearrangement links TRBV12-3 or TRBV12-4 to TRBJ1-1; D call uncertain. The CDR3 has 14 residues. Trimming took off 3 bases at V and 0 bases at J, with 8 bases between the two ends. CDR3 nucleotide sequence: TGTGCCAGCAGTTTCATACAGATGAACACTGAAGCTTTCTTT. This encodes CASSFIQMNTEAFF.

The rearrangement links TRBV7-3 to TRBJ2-3; no definite D call. CDR1 is SGHTA and CDR2 is FQGTGA in the germline V gene. The CDR3 length is 13 residues. Trimming took 10 bases from V and 0 from J, leaving 11 bases between them. The CDR3 DNA sequence: TGTGCCACCCAGGAACCTAGCACAGATACGCAGTATTTT. Translation: CATQEPSTDTQYF.

This clonotype was seen a few times. The chain carries TRBV19 and TRBJ2-5, with D maybe TRBD1 (5 bases). The CDR3 length is 13 residues. CDR1 LNHDA and CDR2 SQIVND come from the germline V gene (reference sequence). V lost 5 bases to trimming and J lost 1 base, with 8 bases between them. The CDR3 spells CASSSQGQETQYF. CDR3 sequence (DNA): TGTGCCAGTAGTTCCCAGGGCCAAGAGACCCAGTACTTC.

The rearrangement joins TRBV10-3 to TRBJ1-1, with TRBD1 matching 8 bases. Trimming removed 6 bases from V and 2 bases from J; junction bases left unmatched: 8. The CDR3 covers 15 residues. Per germline, CDR1 ENHRY and CDR2 SYGVKD. This CDR3 is CAIRETGVVNTEAFF. CDR3 nucleotides: TGTGCCATCAGGGAGACAGGGGTGGTCAACACTGAAGCTTTCTTT.

The genes are TRBV7-9 and TRBJ1-4; D gene ambiguous. CDR1 SEHNR and CDR2 FQNEAQ come from the germline V gene (reference sequence). V was trimmed by 2 bases and J by 8 bases, leaving 9 bases between them. This CDR3 comprises 13 residues. The CDR3 bases are TGTGCCAGCAGCTTATCGGGGAGGGAAAAACTGTTTTTT. Amino acids: CASSLSGREKLFF.

The rearrangement joins TRBV7-2 to TRBJ2-1; D is undetermined. Per the germline V gene, CDR1 is SGHTA and CDR2 is FQGNSA. V lost 1 base and J 2 bases, leaving 3 bases between the germline ends. This CDR3 is 13 amino acids long. In DNA, the CDR3 is TGTGCCAGCAGCTTAGGGGCCTACAATGAGCAGTTCTTC. It translates to CASSLGAYNEQFF.

The CDR3 loop reads CASTLGTSGPLDQYF. The CDR3 region has the DNA TGCGCCAGCACCCTGGGCACTAGCGGGCCTTTGGACCAGTACTTC. V gene TRBV5-1 combines with J gene TRBJ2-5; TRBD2 matches 9 bases. This CDR3 is built from 15 residues. The ends lost 6 bases at V and 10 bases at J; junction bases unmatched: 16. Germline CDR1 is SGHRS and CDR2 is YFSETQ. The whole variable domain, filled in from reference TRBV5-1 and TRBJ2-5, reads KAGVTQTPRYLIKTRGQQVTLSCSPISGHRSVSWYQQTPGQGLQFLFEYFSETQRNKGNFPGRFSGRQFSNSRSEMNVSTLELGDSALYLCASTLGTSGPLDQYFGPGTRLLVL.

The chain recombines TRBV29-1 with TRBJ2-5, with TRBD1 matching over 7 bases. This CDR3 has 15 amino acids. In germline, CDR1 is SQVTM, CDR2 ANQGSEA. The J segment lost 4 bases and the V segment lost 2 bases, leaving 10 bases of the junction unmatched. The CDR3 DNA sequence: TGCAGCGTTGAATTGCCCGTAAGGACAGGAGAGACCCAGTACTTC. Translation: CSVELPVRTGETQYF.

V is TRBV5-1 and J is TRBJ2-5; the match to TRBD1 covers 7 bases. Germline lookup yields CDR1 SGHRS and CDR2 YFSETQ. The CDR3 has 15 residues. The J segment lost 2 bases and the V segment lost 2 bases, leaving 6 bases of the junction unmatched. The CDR3 DNA reads TGCGCCAGCAGCTTCGACAGGGTTGCACAAGAGACCCAGTACTTC. It yields the protein CASSFDRVAQETQYF. The variable domain in full, with the rest retrieved from reference TRBV5-1 and TRBJ2-5, is KAGVTQTPRYLIKTRGQQVTLSCSPISGHRSVSWYQQTPGQGLQFLFEYFSETQRNKGNFPGRFSGRQFSNSRSEMNVSTLELGDSALYLCASSFDRVAQETQYFGPGTRLLVL.

The genes are TRBV7-9 and TRBJ2-3; D ambiguous. The CDR3 is made up of 14 amino acids. V was pared by 3 bases and J by 3 bases, with 10 bases between. The V gene's germline CDR1 is SEHNR and CDR2 FQNEAQ (reference sequence). CDR3 DNA: TGTGCCAGCAGCTTGAATTTGCGGACAGATACGCAGTATTTT. This sequence encodes CASSLNLRTDTQYF.

This chain uses TRBV15 with TRBJ2-7; TRBD1 aligns across 9 bases. Germline CDR1 and CDR2: LNHNV and YYDKDF (reference sequence). There are 16 residues in the CDR3. J was trimmed by 3 bases and V by 1 base; bases with no gene match: 7. CDR3: CATSRGAGTGSYEQYF. The CDR3 DNA follows: TGTGCCACCAGCAGAGGGGCCGGGACAGGGAGCTACGAGCAGTACTTC. Full variable domain (rest looked up from reference TRBV15 and TRBJ2-7): DAMVIQNPRYQVTQFGKPVTLSCSQTLNHNVMYWYQQKSSQAPKLLFHYYDKDFNNEADTPDNFQSRRPNTSFCFLDIRSPGLGDTAMYLCATSRGAGTGSYEQYFGPGTRLTVT.

The chain employs TRBV5-1 and TRBJ2-3; D might be TRBD2 (6 bases). Germline lookup yields CDR1 SGHRS and CDR2 YFSETQ. The CDR3 sequence is 13 residues long. Trimming removed 4 bases from V and 2 bases from J, with 8 bases in between. This chain's CDR3 is CASSADYTDTQYF. The CDR3 coding sequence is TGCGCCAGCAGCGCGGACTACACAGATACGCAGTATTTT.

The gene calls are TRBV4-3 and TRBJ2-7; possible D gene TRBD2, 6 bases. The CDR3 spans 13 residues. The V gene lost 4 bases and the J gene lost 5 bases, with 12 bases spanning the gap. The germline V gene encodes CDR1 LGHNA and CDR2 YSLEER. DNA for the CDR3: TGCGCCAGCAGCCCTAGACTAGACCACGAGCAGTACTTC. Protein sequence: CASSPRLDHEQYF.

The chain recombines TRBV30 with TRBJ2-7; TRBD2 matches at 7 bases. Germline-derived CDR1 and CDR2 are GTSNPN and SVGIG (reference sequence). V shed 0 bases, J shed 7 bases, and the junction held 0 bases outside the gene matches. The CDR3 runs to 11 residues. The CDR3 nucleotides read TGTGCCTGGAGTGTCGGGGGGGAGCAGTACTTC. As protein: CAWSVGGEQYF. Together with reference TRBV30 and TRBJ2-7, the CDR3 gives the full variable domain: SQTIHQWPATLVQPVGSPLSLECTVEGTSNPNLYWYRQAAGRGLQLLFYSVGIGQISSEVPQNLSASRPQDRQFILSSKKLLLSDSGFYLCAWSVGGEQYFGPGTRLTVT.

V usage is TRBV2 and J usage is TRBJ1-5; D unclear. This CDR3 has 13 amino acids. Deletions cut 8 bases from V and 0 bases from J, with 8 bases between. Germline lookup yields CDR1 SNHLY and CDR2 FYNNEI. The CDR3 region is CASVLNSNQPQHF. In DNA form, the CDR3 reads TGTGCCAGCGTACTCAATAGCAATCAGCCCCAGCATTTT.

CDR3 in amino acids: CATSRDPLQPQHF. The CDR3 DNA follows: TGTGCCACCAGCAGAGATCCGCTGCAGCCCCAGCATTTT. V gene TRBV15 combines with J gene TRBJ1-5; D gene ambiguous. The germline V gene encodes CDR1 LNHNV and CDR2 YYDKDF (reference sequence). The CDR3 runs 13 residues. V lost 0 bases, J lost 7 bases, and 7 bases lay in between. Full variable domain (outside the CDR3, taken from reference TRBV15 and TRBJ1-5): DAMVIQNPRYQVTQFGKPVTLSCSQTLNHNVMYWYQQKSSQAPKLLFHYYDKDFNNEADTPDNFQSRRPNTSFCFLDIRSPGLGDTAMYLCATSRDPLQPQHFGDGTRLSIL.

The CDR3 spells CASSVGGDNIQYF. For the CDR3, the DNA is TGTGCCAGCAGCGTAGGAGGAGACAACATTCAGTACTTC. The chain recombines TRBV9 with TRBJ2-4, with D hard to call. The CDR3 runs to 13 residues. V gave up 0 bases and J gave up 7 bases, with 8 bases separating them. Per germline, CDR1 SGDLS and CDR2 YYNGEE. Complete variable domain (other parts from reference TRBV9 and TRBJ2-4): DSGVTQTPKHLITATGQRVTLRCSPRSGDLSVYWYQQSLDQGLQFLIQYYNGEERAKGNILERFSAQQFPDLHSELNLSSLELGDSALYFCASSVGGDNIQYFGAGTRLSVL.

CDR3 sequence reads: CAWTSGGADTQYF. DNA of the CDR3: TGTGCCTGGACTAGCGGGGGAGCAGATACGCAGTATTTT. The V call is TRBV30, the J call TRBJ2-3; 10 positions agree with TRBD2. CDR1 and CDR2 from the germline V gene are GTSNPN and SVGIG (reference sequence). V was clipped by 4 bases and J by 4 bases; unmatched bases: 2. The CDR3 extends over 13 amino acids.

The V and J genes are TRBV19 and TRBJ2-1; 7 bases are shared with TRBD2. The V and J ends lost 5 bases and 2 bases, in that order; junction bases with no gene match: 6. CDR1 is LNHDA and CDR2 is SQIVND in the germline V gene (reference sequence). This CDR3 comprises 15 residues. The CDR3, as DNA: TGTGCCAGTAGTCGGAGCGGGGAGCCCTACAATGAGCAGTTCTTC. Translation: CASSRSGEPYNEQFF.

This rearrangement joins TRBV30 to TRBJ1-3; D gene ambiguous. The CDR3 has 15 residues. Per germline, CDR1 GTSNPN and CDR2 SVGIG (reference sequence). Trimming pared 1 base from V and 0 bases from J, leaving 10 bases between. Here the CDR3 DNA reads TGTGCCTGGAGTGAGGGAGATGTCTCTGGAAACACCATATATTTT. Its translation is CAWSEGDVSGNTIYF.

The chain joins TRBV3-1 to TRBJ2-1; the D is unclear. Germline V CDR1 and CDR2: LGHDT, YNNKEL (reference sequence). Trimming left V 1 base short and J 4 bases short, with 8 bases between. This CDR3 is 14 amino acids long. The CDR3 sequence: CASSQVGKYNEQFF. CDR3 DNA sequence: TGTGCCAGCAGCCAAGTGGGGAAATACAATGAGCAGTTCTTC.

This clonotype came up once. The chain couples TRBV10-3 to TRBJ1-3; possible D gene TRBD1, 6 bases. Deletions cut 4 bases from V and 4 bases from J, with 14 bases between. CDR1 ENHRY and CDR2 SYGVKD come from the germline V gene. The CDR3 spans 15 residues. CDR3 nucleotides: TGTGCCATCAGTGGCCCAACAGGGTCCGGAAACACCATATATTTT. Translation: CAISGPTGSGNTIYF.

CDR3 loop: CASRAGYGYTF. In DNA, the CDR3 is TGTGCCAGCAGGGCAGGCTATGGCTACACCTTC. This chain links TRBV2 with TRBJ1-2; D remains unclear. Per germline, CDR1 SNHLY and CDR2 FYNNEI. The CDR3 loop spans 11 amino acids. Trimming shortened V by 6 bases and J by 4 bases, and 6 bases separated the two germline ends.

This chain links TRBV29-1 with TRBJ2-7; the D is unclear. The CDR3 length is 14 residues. Per germline, CDR1 SQVTM and CDR2 ANQGSEA. V shed 4 bases and J shed 4 bases, with 17 bases lying between them. As DNA, the CDR3 is TGCAGCGTTGTAGTAGGGATCAGAGCTTACGAGCAGTACTTC. Encoded protein: CSVVVGIRAYEQYF.

This clonotype was detected only once. V is TRBV3-1 and J is TRBJ2-1; D may be TRBD1 (5 bases). The CDR3 covers 14 residues. Germline V gives CDR1 LGHDT, CDR2 YNNKEL (reference sequence). V lost 1 base to trimming and J lost 15 bases, with 19 bases between them. CDR3 sequence reads: CASSQAITLRALFF. The DNA of the CDR3 is TGTGCCAGCAGCCAAGCCATCACGCTCAGGGCCCTGTTCTTC.

The V call is TRBV4-1, the J call TRBJ2-7; D perhaps matches TRBD1 (6 bases). CDR3 size: 15 residues. In germline, CDR1 is MGHRA, CDR2 YSYEKL. Trimming removed 4 bases at V and 4 bases at J, with 17 bases between. The CDR3 nucleotides read TGCGCCAGCAGCCTCATTACAGGGAGATGGTACGAGCAGTACTTC. Protein product: CASSLITGRWYEQYF.

The chain combines TRBV12-3 or TRBV12-4 with TRBJ1-1; maybe TRBD1 (5 bases). The CDR3 loop spans 18 amino acids. Trimming left V 3 bases short and J 0 bases short, with 20 bases between. DNA for the CDR3: TGTGCCAGCAGTTTTCTTAATGTCGGGGGTCGAGTGAACACTGAAGCTTTCTTT. Its protein is CASSFLNVGGRVNTEAFF.

The chain couples TRBV7-3 to TRBJ2-5, with 7 bases matching TRBD1. Germline trimming cut 3 bases from V and 5 bases from J; bases unmatched to any gene: 6. The germline V gene encodes CDR1 SGHTA and CDR2 FQGTGA. The CDR3 runs to 14 residues. CDR3 coding DNA: TGTGCCAGCAGCTTCGGGACAGCTTCTGAGACCCAGTACTTC. Its protein is CASSFGTASETQYF.